This entry lists 7 T cell receptor beta chains sequenced from one sample in a study of cytomegalovirus exposure and HLA in healthy donors (dated by TCRdb to about 2017). The library was obtained by the immunoSEQ multiplex PCR assay. The multiplex PCR relied on a mix of 60 forward primers for TCR Vbeta segments and 13 reverse primers for TCR Jbeta segments. Entries here come from immuneACCESS through TCRdb and include only in-frame sequences with V and J called. Some clones fail to appear in such tables; in the studies checked, an unresolved V gene covers under half of the shortfall, and the cause of the remainder is unknown. Within this sample are roughly 160,000 clones, with approximately 71% of them counted one time only. The top ten constitute around 1.5% of the sample. The specimen was PBMCs. These receptors were obtained from a girl aged 10 to 17 in good health and CMV-seronegative.

The chain links TRBV7-9 to TRBJ2-3; 9 nucleotides agree with TRBD2. Per germline, CDR1 SEHNR and CDR2 FQNEAQ (reference sequence). This CDR3 is built from 17 residues. The trim removed 6 bases at V and 1 base at J, leaving 11 bases unmatched. CDR3 amino acids: CASRPRVAGVRTDTQYF. In DNA form, the CDR3 reads TGTGCCAGCAGGCCACGGGTAGCGGGGGTGCGCACAGATACGCAGTATTTT.

V and J are TRBV2 and TRBJ2-2; 14 bases are a match to TRBD2. Trimming at V came to 7 bases and at J to 6 bases, leaving 13 bases not matched to a gene. The CDR3 extends over 18 amino acids. Germline V gene lookup returns CDR1 SNHLY and CDR2 FYNNEI. The CDR3 nucleotides are TGTGCCAGCACAGGGGGATCCCCGACTAGCGGGGGGGCCGGGGAGCTGTTTTTT. The encoded protein is CASTGGSPTSGGAGELFF.

The genes are TRBV19 and TRBJ1-1, with unresolved D. This CDR3 contains 13 residues. V was cut by 4 bases and J by 0 bases, with 6 bases left in between. Germline V gene sequence: CDR1 LNHDA, CDR2 SQIVND (reference sequence). CDR3 in amino acids: CASSRALNTEAFF. The CDR3 coding sequence is TGTGCCAGTAGTAGAGCTTTGAACACTGAAGCTTTCTTT.

This clone occurred a few times. This chain connects TRBV6-1 to TRBJ1-1; possibly TRBD1 for D (5 bases). This CDR3 region has 16 residues. The germline V gene encodes CDR1 MNHNS and CDR2 SASEGT. Trimming removed 2 bases from V and 1 base from J, with 14 bases in between. The chain's CDR3 is CASSEQKGLENTEAFF. In DNA form, the CDR3 reads TGTGCCAGCAGTGAACAGAAGGGGCTCGAGAACACTGAAGCTTTCTTT.

The gene calls are TRBV27 and TRBJ1-1; the match to TRBD1 covers 10 bases. The CDR3 totals 14 residues. The V gene's germline CDR1 is MNHEY and CDR2 SMNVEV (reference sequence). The junction had 3 bases not matched to a gene; V was cut back by 3 bases and J by 5 bases. The CDR3 nucleotides read TGTGCCAGCAGTTTCCGGGACAGGGGAACTGAAGCTTTCTTT. Its translation: CASSFRDRGTEAFF.

Comments on this clone: Other DNA sequences in this specimen translate into the identical CDR3. The V call is TRBV18, the J call TRBJ2-7, with 7 bases identical to TRBD1. CDR1 and CDR2 from the germline V gene are KGHSH and LQKENI. This CDR3 is built from 14 residues. The V and J ends lost 0 bases and 2 bases, in that order; junction bases with no gene match: 1. CDR3 bases: TGTGCCAGCTCACCACCGACAGGGACCTACGAGCAGTACTTC. The encoded protein is CASSPPTGTYEQYF.

V usage is TRBV6-5 and J usage is TRBJ2-5; a weak D match, TRBD1 (6 bases). The V and J ends lost 10 bases and 5 bases respectively, with 14 bases between them. The CDR3 spans 12 residues. CDR1 MNHEY and CDR2 SVGAGI come from the germline V gene. The CDR3 region is CATGLTGETQYF. The DNA of the CDR3 is TGTGCCACCGGCCTTACAGGGGAGACCCAGTACTTC.